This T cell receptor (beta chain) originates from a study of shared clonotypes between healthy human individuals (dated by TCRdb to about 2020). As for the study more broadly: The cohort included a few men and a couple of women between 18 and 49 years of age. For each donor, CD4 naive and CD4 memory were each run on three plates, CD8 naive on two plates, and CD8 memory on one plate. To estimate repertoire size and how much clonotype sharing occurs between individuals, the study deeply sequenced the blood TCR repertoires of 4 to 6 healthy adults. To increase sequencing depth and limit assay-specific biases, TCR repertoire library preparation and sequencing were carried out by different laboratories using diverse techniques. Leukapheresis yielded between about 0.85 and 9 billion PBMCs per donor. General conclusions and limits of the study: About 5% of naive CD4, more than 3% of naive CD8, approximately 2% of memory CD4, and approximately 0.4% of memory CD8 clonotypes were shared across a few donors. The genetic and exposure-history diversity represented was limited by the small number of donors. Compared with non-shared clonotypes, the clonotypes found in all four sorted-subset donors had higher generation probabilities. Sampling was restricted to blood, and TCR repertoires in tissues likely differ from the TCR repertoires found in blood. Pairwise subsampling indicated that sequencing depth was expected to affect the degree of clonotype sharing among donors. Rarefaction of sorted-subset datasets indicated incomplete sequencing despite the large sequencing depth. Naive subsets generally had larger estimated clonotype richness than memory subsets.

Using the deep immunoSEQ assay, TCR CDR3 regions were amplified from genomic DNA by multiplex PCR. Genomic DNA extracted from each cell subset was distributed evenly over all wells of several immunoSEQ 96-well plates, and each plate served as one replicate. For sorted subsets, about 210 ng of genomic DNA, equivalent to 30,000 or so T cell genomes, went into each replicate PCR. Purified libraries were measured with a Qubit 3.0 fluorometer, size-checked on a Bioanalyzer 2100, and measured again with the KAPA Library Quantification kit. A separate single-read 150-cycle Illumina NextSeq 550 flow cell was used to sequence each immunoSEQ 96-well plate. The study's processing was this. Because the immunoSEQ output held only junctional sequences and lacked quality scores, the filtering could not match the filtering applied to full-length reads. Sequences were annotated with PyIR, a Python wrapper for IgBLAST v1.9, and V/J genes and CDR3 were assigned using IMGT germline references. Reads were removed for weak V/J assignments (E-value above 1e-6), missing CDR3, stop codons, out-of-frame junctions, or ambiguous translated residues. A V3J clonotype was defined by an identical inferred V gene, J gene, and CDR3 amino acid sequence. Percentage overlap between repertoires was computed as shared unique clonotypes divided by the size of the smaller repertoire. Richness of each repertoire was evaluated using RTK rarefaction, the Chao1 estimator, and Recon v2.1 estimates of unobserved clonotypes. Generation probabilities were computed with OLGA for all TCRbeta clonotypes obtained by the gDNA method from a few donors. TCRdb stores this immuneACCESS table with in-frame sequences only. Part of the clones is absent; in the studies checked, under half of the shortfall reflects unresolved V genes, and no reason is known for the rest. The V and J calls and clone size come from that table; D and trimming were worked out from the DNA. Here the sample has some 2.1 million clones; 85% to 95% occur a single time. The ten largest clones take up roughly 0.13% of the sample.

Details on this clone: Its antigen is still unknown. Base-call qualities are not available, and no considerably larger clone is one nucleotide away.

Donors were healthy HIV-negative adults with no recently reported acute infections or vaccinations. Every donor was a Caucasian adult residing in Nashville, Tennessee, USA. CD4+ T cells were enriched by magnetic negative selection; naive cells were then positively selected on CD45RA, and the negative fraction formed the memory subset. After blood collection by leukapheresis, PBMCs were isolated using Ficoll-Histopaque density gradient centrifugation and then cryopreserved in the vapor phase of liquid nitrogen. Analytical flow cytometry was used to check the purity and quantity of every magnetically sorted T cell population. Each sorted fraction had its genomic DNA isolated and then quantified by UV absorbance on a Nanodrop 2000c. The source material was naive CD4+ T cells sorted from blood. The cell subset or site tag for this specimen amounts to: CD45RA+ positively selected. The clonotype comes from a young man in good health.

The CDR3 region: CAWSLIRQPPTYGYTF. The DNA reads TGTGCCTGGAGTCTTATACGACAGCCCCCGACCTATGGCTACACCTTC. The rearranged segments are TRBV30 and TRBJ1-2; a tentative D call is TRBD1 (5 bases match). Between the V and J ends, shortened by 2 bases and 4 bases respectively, the junction contains 20 bases. Sequences GTSNPN (CDR1) and SVGIG (CDR2) are obtained from the germline V gene (reference sequence). Reading from cysteine to phenylalanine, the CDR3 counts 16 amino acids. CDR3 DNA only is kept here, 48 bases in frame from base 1.